This T cell receptor (beta chain) was recovered during a study of blood T cell repertoires in COVID-19. On the study more broadly: Nucleic acid was either cDNA or gDNA, and it came from T cells, B-cell-depleted T cells, or PBMCs.

Sequencing used immunoSEQ multiplex PCR; TCRdb keeps in-frame clones, though not all of them. The sample lists under 70,000 clones; around 88% were seen once. Trimming removed 2 bases from V and 10 bases from J, with 5 bases in between. CDR3 length: 11 amino acids. The V gene's germline CDR1 is LGHDT and CDR2 YNNKEL (reference sequence). The sequenced sample was peripheral blood. This TCR derives from a woman between 65 and 79 years old with acute or convalescent COVID-19. This chain uses TRBV3-1 (or the pseudogene TRBV3-2) with TRBJ1-4; D is unresolved. The DNA of the CDR3 is TGTGCCAGCAGCCAAACGGGAAAACTGTTTTTT. Residues: CASSQTGKLFF.